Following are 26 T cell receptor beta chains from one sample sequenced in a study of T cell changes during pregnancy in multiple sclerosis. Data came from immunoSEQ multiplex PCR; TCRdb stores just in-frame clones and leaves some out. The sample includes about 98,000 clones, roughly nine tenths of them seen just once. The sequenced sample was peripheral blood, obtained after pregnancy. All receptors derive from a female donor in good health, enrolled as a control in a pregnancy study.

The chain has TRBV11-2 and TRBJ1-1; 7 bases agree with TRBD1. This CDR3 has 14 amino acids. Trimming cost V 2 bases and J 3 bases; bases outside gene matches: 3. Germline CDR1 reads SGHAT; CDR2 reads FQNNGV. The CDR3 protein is CASSLFRGDTEAFF. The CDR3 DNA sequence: TGTGCCAGCAGCTTATTCAGGGGGGACACTGAAGCTTTCTTT.

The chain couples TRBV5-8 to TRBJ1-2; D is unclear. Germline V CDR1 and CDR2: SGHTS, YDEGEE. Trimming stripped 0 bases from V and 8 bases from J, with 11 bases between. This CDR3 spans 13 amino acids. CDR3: CASSLVRSVGYTF. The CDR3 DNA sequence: TGTGCCAGCAGCTTGGTGAGGTCAGTCGGCTACACCTTC.

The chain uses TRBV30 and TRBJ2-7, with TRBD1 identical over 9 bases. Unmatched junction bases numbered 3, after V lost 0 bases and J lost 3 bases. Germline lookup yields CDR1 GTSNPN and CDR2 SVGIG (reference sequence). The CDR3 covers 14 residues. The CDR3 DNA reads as TGTGCCTGGAGTGTGGGACAGGGTTTCTACGAGCAGTACTTC. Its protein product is CAWSVGQGFYEQYF.

CDR3 in amino acids: CASSILGASSYNSPLHF. In nucleotides, the CDR3 is TGTGCCAGTAGTATTCTGGGGGCGAGCTCCTATAATTCACCCCTCCACTTT. The gene calls are TRBV19 and TRBJ1-6; weak D call: TRBD1 (6 bases). CDR1 is LNHDA and CDR2 is SQIVND in the germline V gene (reference sequence). V lost 3 bases and J 0 bases, leaving 12 bases between the germline ends. CDR3 length: 17 residues. Full variable domain (missing parts from reference TRBV19 and TRBJ1-6): DGGITQSPKYLFRKEGQNVTLSCEQNLNHDAMYWYRQDPGQGLRLIYYSQIVNDFQKGDIAEGYSVSREKKESFPLTVTSAQKNPTAFYLCASSILGASSYNSPLHFGNGTRLTVT.

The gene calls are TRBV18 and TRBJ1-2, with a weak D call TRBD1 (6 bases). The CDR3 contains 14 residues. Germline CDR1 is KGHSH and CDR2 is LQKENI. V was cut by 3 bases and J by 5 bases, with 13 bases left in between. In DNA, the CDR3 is TGTGCCAGCTCACCCCGAGGGGGGGAATATGGCTACACCTTC. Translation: CASSPRGGEYGYTF. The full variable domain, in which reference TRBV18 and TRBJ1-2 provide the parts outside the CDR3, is NAGVMQNPRHLVRRRGQEARLRCSPMKGHSHVYWYRQLPEEGLKFMVYLQKENIIDESGMPKERFSAEFPKEGPSILRIQQVVRGDSAAYFCASSPRGGEYGYTFGSGTRLTVV.

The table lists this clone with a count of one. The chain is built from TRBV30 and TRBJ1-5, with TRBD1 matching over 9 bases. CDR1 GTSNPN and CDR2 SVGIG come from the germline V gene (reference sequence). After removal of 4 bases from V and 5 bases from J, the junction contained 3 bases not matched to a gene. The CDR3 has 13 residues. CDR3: CAWNRGLDQPQHF. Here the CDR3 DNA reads TGTGCCTGGAACAGGGGGCTGGATCAGCCCCAGCATTTT.

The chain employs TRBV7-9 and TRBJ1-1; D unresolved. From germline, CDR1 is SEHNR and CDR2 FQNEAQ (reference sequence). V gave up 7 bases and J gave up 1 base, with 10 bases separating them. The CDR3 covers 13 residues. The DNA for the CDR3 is TGTGCCAGCATGGCCGGGTCGAACACTGAAGCTTTCTTT. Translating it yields CASMAGSNTEAFF.

CDR3: CASKNRLNTEAFF. CDR3 nucleotide sequence: TGTGCCAGCAAAAACAGGTTAAACACTGAAGCTTTCTTT. The chain employs TRBV11-1 and TRBJ1-1; possibly TRBD1 for D (5 bases). Per the germline V gene, CDR1 is SGHAT and CDR2 is FQDESV (reference sequence). The CDR3 spans 13 residues. Trimming cost V 7 bases and J 2 bases, with 11 bases left between them.

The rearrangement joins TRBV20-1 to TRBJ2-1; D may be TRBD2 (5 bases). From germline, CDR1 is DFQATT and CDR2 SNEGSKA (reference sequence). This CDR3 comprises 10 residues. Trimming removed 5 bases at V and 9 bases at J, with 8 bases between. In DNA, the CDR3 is TGCAGTGCTTTGAGCGGTGAGCAGTTCTTC. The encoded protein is CSALSGEQFF.

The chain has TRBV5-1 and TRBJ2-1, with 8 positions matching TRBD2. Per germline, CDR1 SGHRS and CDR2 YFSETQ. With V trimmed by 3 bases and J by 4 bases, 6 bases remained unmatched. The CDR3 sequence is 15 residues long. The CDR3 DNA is TGCGCCAGCAGCTACTTGGCGGGAGGTTACAATGAGCAGTTCTTC. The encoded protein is CASSYLAGGYNEQFF. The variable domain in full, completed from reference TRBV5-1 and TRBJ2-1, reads KAGVTQTPRYLIKTRGQQVTLSCSPISGHRSVSWYQQTPGQGLQFLFEYFSETQRNKGNFPGRFSGRQFSNSRSEMNVSTLELGDSALYLCASSYLAGGYNEQFFGPGTRLTVL.

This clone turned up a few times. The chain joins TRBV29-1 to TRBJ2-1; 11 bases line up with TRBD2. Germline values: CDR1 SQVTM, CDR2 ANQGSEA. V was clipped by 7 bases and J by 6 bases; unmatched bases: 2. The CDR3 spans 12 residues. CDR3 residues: CSALAGGNEQFF. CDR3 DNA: TGCAGCGCCCTAGCGGGAGGCAATGAGCAGTTCTTC.

In nucleotides, the CDR3 is TGTGCCAACCCACTCTTCGCGCATGAGCAGTTCTTC. It specifies CANPLFAHEQFF. The chain links TRBV6-5 to TRBJ2-1; no clear D gene. In germline, CDR1 is MNHEY, CDR2 SVGAGI. Trimming cost V 10 bases and J 8 bases, with 15 bases left between them. This CDR3 contains 12 residues.

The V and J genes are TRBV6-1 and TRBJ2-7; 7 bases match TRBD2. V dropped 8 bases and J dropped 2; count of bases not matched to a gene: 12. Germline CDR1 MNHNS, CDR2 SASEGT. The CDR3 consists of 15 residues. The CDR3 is CASPPGAGLTYEQYF. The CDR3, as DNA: TGTGCCAGCCCGCCTGGGGCGGGACTAACCTACGAGCAGTACTTC.

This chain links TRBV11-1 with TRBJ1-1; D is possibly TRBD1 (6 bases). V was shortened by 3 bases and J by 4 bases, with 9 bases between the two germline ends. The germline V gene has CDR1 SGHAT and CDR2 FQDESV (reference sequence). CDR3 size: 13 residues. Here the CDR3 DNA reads TGTGCCAGCAGCTTGGGGGGGCCCACTGAAGCTTTCTTT. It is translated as CASSLGGPTEAFF.

This chain's CDR3 is CASSFLQGGMNTEAFF. CDR3 coding DNA: TGTGCCAGCAGCTTTTTGCAGGGCGGGATGAACACTGAAGCTTTCTTT. V usage is TRBV7-9 and J usage is TRBJ1-1, with D tentatively TRBD1 (5 bases). V was trimmed by 3 bases and J by 0 bases, leaving 14 bases between them. Germline CDR1 is SEHNR and CDR2 is FQNEAQ (reference sequence). CDR3 size: 16 residues.

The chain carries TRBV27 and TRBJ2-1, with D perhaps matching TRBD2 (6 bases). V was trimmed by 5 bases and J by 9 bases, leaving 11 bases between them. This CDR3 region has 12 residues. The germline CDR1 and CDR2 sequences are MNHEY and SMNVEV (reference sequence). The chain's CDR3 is CASSVWRGEQFF. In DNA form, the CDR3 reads TGTGCCAGCAGTGTCTGGCGGGGTGAGCAGTTCTTC.

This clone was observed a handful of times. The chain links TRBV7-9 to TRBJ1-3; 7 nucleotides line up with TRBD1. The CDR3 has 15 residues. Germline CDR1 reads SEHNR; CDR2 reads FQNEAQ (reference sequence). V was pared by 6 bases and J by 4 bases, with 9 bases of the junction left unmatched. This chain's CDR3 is CASSITGDIGNTIYF. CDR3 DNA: TGTGCCAGCAGTATTACAGGGGATATCGGAAACACCATATATTTT.

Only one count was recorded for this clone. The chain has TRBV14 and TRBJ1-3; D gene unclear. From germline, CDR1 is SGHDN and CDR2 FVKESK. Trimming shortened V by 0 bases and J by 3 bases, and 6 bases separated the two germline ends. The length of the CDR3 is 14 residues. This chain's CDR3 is CASSQDLRGNTIYF. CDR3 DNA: TGTGCCAGCAGCCAAGATTTGCGTGGAAACACCATATATTTT.

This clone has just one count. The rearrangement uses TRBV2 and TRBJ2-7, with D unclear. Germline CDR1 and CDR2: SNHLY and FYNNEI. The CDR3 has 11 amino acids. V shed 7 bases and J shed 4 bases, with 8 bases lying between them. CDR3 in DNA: TGTGCCAGCACAGGATTTTACGAGCAGTACTTC. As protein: CASTGFYEQYF.

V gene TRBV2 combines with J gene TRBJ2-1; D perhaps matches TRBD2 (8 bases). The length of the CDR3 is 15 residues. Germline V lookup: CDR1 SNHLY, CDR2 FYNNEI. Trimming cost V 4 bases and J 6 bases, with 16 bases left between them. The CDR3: CASSAEGAGGNEQFF. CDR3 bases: TGTGCCAGCAGTGCGGAGGGGGCGGGGGGCAATGAGCAGTTCTTC.

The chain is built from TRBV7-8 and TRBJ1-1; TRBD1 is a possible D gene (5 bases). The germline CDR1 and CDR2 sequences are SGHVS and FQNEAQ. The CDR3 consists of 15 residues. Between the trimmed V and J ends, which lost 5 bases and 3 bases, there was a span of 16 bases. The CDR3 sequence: CASSPRLGVDTEAFF. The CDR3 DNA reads TGTGCCAGCAGCCCCCGACTAGGGGTGGACACTGAAGCTTTCTTT.

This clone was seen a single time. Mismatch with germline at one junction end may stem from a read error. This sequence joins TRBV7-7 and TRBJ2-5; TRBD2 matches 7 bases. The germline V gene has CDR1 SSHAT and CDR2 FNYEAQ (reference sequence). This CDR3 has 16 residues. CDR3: CASSREVGRGLQTQYF. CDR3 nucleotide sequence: TGTGCTAGCAGCCGTGAAGTGGGGAGGGGTCTGCAGACCCAGTACTTC.

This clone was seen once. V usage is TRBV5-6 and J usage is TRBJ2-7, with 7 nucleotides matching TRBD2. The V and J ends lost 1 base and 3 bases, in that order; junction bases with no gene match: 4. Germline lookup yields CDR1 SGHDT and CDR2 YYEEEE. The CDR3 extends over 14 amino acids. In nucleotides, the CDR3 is TGTGCCAGCAGCTTGCAAGCGGGACGCTACGAGCAGTACTTC. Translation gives CASSLQAGRYEQYF.

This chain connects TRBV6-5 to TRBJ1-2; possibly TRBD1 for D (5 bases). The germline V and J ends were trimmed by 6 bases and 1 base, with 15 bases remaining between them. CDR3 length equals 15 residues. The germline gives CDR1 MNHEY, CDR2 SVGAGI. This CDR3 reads CASRRMGGGNYGYTF. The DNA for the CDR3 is TGTGCCAGCAGACGAATGGGGGGGGGTAACTATGGCTACACCTTC.

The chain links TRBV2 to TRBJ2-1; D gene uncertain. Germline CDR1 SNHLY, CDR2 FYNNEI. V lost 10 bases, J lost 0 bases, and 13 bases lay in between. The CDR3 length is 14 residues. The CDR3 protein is CANPRSSSYNEQFF. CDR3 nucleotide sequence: TGTGCCAACCCGCGGTCTAGCTCCTACAATGAGCAGTTCTTC. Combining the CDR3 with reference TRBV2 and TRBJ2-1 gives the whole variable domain EPEVTQTPSHQVTQMGQEVILRCVPISNHLYFYWYRQILGQKVEFLVSFYNNEISEKSEIFDDQFSVERPDGSNFTLKIRSTKLEDSAMYFCANPRSSSYNEQFFGPGTRLTVL.

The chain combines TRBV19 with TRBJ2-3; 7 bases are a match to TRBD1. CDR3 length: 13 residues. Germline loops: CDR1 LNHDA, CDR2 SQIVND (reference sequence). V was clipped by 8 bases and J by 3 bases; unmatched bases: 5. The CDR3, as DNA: TGTGCCAGTCGACCGGGACAGACAGATACGCAGTATTTT. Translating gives CASRPGQTDTQYF.